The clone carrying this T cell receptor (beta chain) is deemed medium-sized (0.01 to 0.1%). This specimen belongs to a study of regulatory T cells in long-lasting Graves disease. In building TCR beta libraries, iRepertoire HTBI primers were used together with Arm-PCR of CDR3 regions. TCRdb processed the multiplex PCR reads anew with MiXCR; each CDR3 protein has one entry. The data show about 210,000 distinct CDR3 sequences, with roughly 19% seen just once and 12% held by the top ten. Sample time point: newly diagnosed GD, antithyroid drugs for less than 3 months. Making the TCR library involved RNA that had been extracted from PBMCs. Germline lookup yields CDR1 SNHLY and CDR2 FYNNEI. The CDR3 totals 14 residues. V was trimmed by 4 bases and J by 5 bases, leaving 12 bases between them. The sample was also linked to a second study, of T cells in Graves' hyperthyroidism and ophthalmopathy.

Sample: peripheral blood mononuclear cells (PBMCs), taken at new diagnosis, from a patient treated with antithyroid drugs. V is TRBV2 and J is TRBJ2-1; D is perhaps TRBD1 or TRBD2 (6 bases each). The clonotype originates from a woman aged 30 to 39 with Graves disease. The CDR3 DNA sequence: TGTGCCAGCAGTGGGGGGGCGCGGAACAATGAGCAGTTCTTC. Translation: CASSGGARNNEQFF.